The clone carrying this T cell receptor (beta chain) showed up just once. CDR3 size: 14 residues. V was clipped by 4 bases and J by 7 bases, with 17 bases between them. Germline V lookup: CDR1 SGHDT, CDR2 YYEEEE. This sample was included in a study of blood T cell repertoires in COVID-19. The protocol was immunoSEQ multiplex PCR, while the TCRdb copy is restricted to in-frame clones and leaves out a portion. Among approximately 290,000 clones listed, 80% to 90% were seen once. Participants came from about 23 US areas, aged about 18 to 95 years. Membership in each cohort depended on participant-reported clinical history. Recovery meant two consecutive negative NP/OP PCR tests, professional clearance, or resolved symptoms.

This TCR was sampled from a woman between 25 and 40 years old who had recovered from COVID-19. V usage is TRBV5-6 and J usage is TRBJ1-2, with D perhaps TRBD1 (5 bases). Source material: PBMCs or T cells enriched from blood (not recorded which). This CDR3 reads CASSPPLGGGGYTF. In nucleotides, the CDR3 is TGTGCCAGCAGCCCGCCCTTGGGGGGAGGTGGCTACACCTTC.